Listed below are T cell receptor beta chains from one sample, sequenced in a study of cytomegalovirus exposure and HLA in healthy donors. TCRdb's table, derived via immunoSEQ multiplex PCR, lists solely in-frame clones and lacks some. Of roughly 100,000 clones listed, more than 80% were seen once; the top ten hold about 3.9%. Material: PBMCs. Receptors were obtained from a man aged 25-45 years in good health and CMV-seronegative. CDR3s include the opening cysteine and the closing phenylalanine or tryptophan. A D gene is named only where the DNA matches it firmly. Clone sizes are given selectively: once, few, many, or a class where the clone is expanded.

j_call | clone_size | d_call | v_call | cdr3_nt | cdr3_aa
TRBJ2-2 | . | . | TRBV29-1 | TGCAGCGTTGAGGCGGCAGCCCTCACCGGGGAGCTGTTTTTT | CSVEAAALTGELFF
TRBJ2-3 | . | TRBD2 | TRBV11-2 | TGTGCCAGCAGCGGACTAGCGGGGGGGTCTAGCACAGATACGCAGTATTTT | CASSGLAGGSSTDTQYF
TRBJ2-7 | . | TRBD2 | TRBV27 | TGTGCCAGCAGTCCTAGACTAGCGGGCTCCTACGAGCAGTACTTC | CASSPRLAGSYEQYF
TRBJ2-2 | . | . | TRBV29-1 | TGCAGCGTTTTCGGCGGGGCGGGCGGGGAGCTGTTTTTT | CSVFGGAGGELFF
TRBJ1-5 | once | . | TRBV6-1 | TGTGCCAGCAGTGGAGTAGGGGTCAATCAGCCCCAGCATTTT | CASSGVGVNQPQHF
TRBJ1-2 | few | . | TRBV13 | TGTGCCAGCAGCCCGATTGGCCGGCGGGGGTATGGCTACACCTTC | CASSPIGRRGYGYTF
TRBJ2-1 | . | . | TRBV29-1 | TGCAGCGTTGAAGATCTCCAGCGGCCCCGAGTAACCGAGCAGTTCTTC | CSVEDLQRPRVTEQFF
TRBJ1-6 | . | TRBD1 | TRBV7-9 | TGTGCCAGCAGACCGGGACAGCATAATTCACCCCTCCACTTT | CASRPGQHNSPLHF
TRBJ2-2 | . | TRBD1 | TRBV18 | TGTGCCAGCTCACCACCACCGGGACAGCAAACCGGGGAGCTGTTTTTT | CASSPPPGQQTGELFF
TRBJ2-2 | . | TRBD2 | TRBV5-1 | TGCGCCAGCAGGGGCAGCGGGACCTCAAACACCGGGGAGCTGTTTTTT | CASRGSGTSNTGELFF
TRBJ2-7 | . | TRBD2 | TRBV28 | TGTGCCAGCAGAACTAGCGGGTCTAACTACGAGCAGTACTTC | CASRTSGSNYEQYF
TRBJ2-5 | once | TRBD2 | TRBV7-6 | TGTGCCAGCAGCTTAGCGCTAAGCGGGGGGGCAAAGACCCAGTACTTC | CASSLALSGGAKTQYF
TRBJ1-2 | . | . | TRBV4-1 | TGCGCCAGCAGCCAAGATCAGGCGGCGGGCGGCTACACCTTC | CASSQDQAAGGYTF
TRBJ1-6 | . | . | TRBV28 | TGTGCCAGCAGTTCAGGGAATAATTCACCCCTCCACTTT | CASSSGNNSPLHF
TRBJ2-5 | . | TRBD2 | TRBV18 | TGTGCCACCACCCAACTAGCGGGAGGAGAGACCCAGTACTTC | CATTQLAGGETQYF
TRBJ2-1 | . | . | TRBV18 | TGTGCCAGCTCACCAAGTGTACTTGTCCCTAACAATGAGCAGTTCTTC | CASSPSVLVPNNEQFF
TRBJ2-3 | few | . | TRBV2 | TGTGCCAGCAGCGGAACAGGGTTGGGAAACCAGTATTTT | CASSGTGLGNQYF
TRBJ2-7 | . | . | TRBV4-3 | TGCGCCAGCAGCCAAGGTCCAGCGATCAAATTTTACGAGCAGTACTTC | CASSQGPAIKFYEQYF
TRBJ1-4 | . | . | TRBV7-2 | TGTGCCAGCAGCCCCCCCGGGGCAGGGGAGAATGAAAAACTGTTTTTT | CASSPPGAGENEKLFF
TRBJ2-7 | . | TRBD2 | TRBV13 | TGTGCCAGCAGCCCTGGGACTAGCGGGGCCTACGAGCAGTACTTC | CASSPGTSGAYEQYF
TRBJ2-5 | . | TRBD2 | TRBV27 | TGTGCCAGCAGTTTGCAGCTAGCGGGATGGGAGACCCAGTACTTC | CASSLQLAGWETQYF
TRBJ2-5 | . | . | TRBV2 | TGTGCCAGCAGTGAGGAGGGGGCCGAGACCCAGTACTTC | CASSEEGAETQYF
TRBJ2-6 | . | . | TRBV5-1 | TGCGCCACCAACCCCGGGACAAAAGCCTCTGGGGCCAACGTCCTGACTTTC | CATNPGTKASGANVLTF
TRBJ2-3 | . | TRBD2 | TRBV6-5 | TGTGCCAGCAGCTATGGGACTAGCGGGACAGATACGCAGTATTTT | CASSYGTSGTDTQYF
TRBJ2-7 | . | . | TRBV30 | TGTGCCTGGACCAGAGGAAGCGGTTACGGCGAGCAGTACTTC | CAWTRGSGYGEQYF
TRBJ1-1 | . | . | TRBV5-1 | TGCGCCAGCACCAAAGACAGAAACACTGAAGCTTTCTTT | CASTKDRNTEAFF
TRBJ2-1 | . | TRBD2 | TRBV19 | TGTGCCAGTAGTATAGATATTGCGGGGGGTGATGGGCAGTTCTTC | CASSIDIAGGDGQFF
TRBJ2-1 | . | TRBD2 | TRBV30 | TGTGCCTGGGGTGTCGGACTAGCGGGAAACAATGAGCAGTTCTTC | CAWGVGLAGNNEQFF
TRBJ2-3 | . | . | TRBV28 | TGTGCCAGCAGTTTTCTGACAAGTACTAGCACAGATACGCAGTATTTT | CASSFLTSTSTDTQYF
TRBJ1-6 | . | . | TRBV5-1 | TGCGCCAGCAGCTTTTTGGGGGGTCCGGATTCACCCCTCCACTTT | CASSFLGGPDSPLHF
TRBJ2-7 | . | . | TRBV30 | TGTGCCTGGAGTAGCAGGGCGTACGAGCAGTACTTC | CAWSSRAYEQYF
TRBJ1-1 | . | . | TRBV4-1 | TGCGCCAGCAGCCAAGAAGGGGAGCAGGTGCGGGGATCGGAAGCTTTCTTT | CASSQEGEQVRGSEAFF
TRBJ1-5 | . | . | TRBV10-3 | TGTGCCATCAGTGAGGAAGCTCGGGGTGATGGCAATCAGCCCCAGCATTTT | CAISEEARGDGNQPQHF
TRBJ1-1 | . | . | TRBV4-2 | TGTGCCAGCAGCCCTGGGGGGTACACTGAAGCTTTCTTT | CASSPGGYTEAFF
TRBJ2-1 | . | . | TRBV30 | TGTGCCTGGAAGGGGGGGCATGAGCAGTTCTTC | CAWKGGHEQFF
TRBJ1-2 | . | . | TRBV28 | TGTGCCAGCAGTTACCGCCCAGGGGTTCAGGGCTACACCTTC | CASSYRPGVQGYTF
TRBJ1-6 | . | . | TRBV6-1 | TGTGCCAGCATGAGGGACTCCCTACTAAATTCACCCCTCCACTTT | CASMRDSLLNSPLHF
TRBJ1-2 | . | . | TRBV29-1 | TGCAGCGTCAACCAGGGGATCCATGGCTACACCTTC | CSVNQGIHGYTF
TRBJ2-3 | . | . | TRBV7-2 | TGTGCCAGCAGCTTAGCGGGGGGGCGCACAGATACGCAGTATTTT | CASSLAGGRTDTQYF
TRBJ2-2 | . | . | TRBV10-3 | TGTGCCACCCAAGCGCCTACAGGGTACGCGAACACCGGGGAGCTGTTTTTT | CATQAPTGYANTGELFF
TRBJ2-6 | . | . | TRBV6-4 | TGTGCCAGCAGTGAGGTCGCGGGGGCCAACGTCCTGACTTTC | CASSEVAGANVLTF
TRBJ1-1 | . | . | TRBV29-1 | TGCAGCGTTGCAGGGGTCACTGAAGCTTTCTTT | CSVAGVTEAFF